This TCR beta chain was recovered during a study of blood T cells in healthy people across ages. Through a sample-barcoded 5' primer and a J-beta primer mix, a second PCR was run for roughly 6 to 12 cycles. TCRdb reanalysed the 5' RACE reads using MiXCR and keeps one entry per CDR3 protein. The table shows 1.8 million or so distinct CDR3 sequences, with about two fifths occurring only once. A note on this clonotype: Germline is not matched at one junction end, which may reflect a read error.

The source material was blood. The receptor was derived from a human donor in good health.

The CDR3 DNA reads TGTGCCAGCACCCTTGGGAGGGGCACTGAAACTTTCTTT. Its translation is CASTLGRGTETFF. The chain links TRBV12-3 or TRBV12-4 to TRBJ1-1; a weak D match, TRBD1 (5 bases). The CDR3 spans 13 residues.